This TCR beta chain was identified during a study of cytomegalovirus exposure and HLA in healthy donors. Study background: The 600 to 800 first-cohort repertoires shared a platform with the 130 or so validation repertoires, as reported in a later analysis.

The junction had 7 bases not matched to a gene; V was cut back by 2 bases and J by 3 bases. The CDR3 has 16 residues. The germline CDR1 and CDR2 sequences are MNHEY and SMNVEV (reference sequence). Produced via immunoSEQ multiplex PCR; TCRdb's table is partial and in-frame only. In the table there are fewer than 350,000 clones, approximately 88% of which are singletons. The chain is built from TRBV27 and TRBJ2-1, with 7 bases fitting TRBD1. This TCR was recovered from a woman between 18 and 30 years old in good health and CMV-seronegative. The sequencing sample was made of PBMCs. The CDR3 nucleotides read TGTGCCAGCAGTTTAAGAAGGGCAGGGGGCTACAATGAGCAGTTCTTC. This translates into CASSLRRAGGYNEQFF.